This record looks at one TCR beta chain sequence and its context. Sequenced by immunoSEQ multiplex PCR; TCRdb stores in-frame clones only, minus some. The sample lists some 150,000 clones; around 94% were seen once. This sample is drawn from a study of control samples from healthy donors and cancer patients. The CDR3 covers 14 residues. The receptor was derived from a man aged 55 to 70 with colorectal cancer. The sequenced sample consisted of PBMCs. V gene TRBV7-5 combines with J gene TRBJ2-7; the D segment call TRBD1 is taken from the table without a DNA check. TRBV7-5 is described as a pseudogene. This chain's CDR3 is CARSSRAGGGEQYF. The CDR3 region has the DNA TGTGCCAGAAGCTCCAGGGCAGGGGGCGGCGAGCAGTACTTC.